The next 15 T cell receptor beta chains were all read from a single sample in a study of beta chain features in type 1 diabetes. TCRB transcripts that were expressed got sequenced, as all of the isolated RNA had been reverse transcribed. Clones were sequenced by immunoSEQ multiplex PCR, and TCRdb holds only the in-frame ones, with some missing. The table lists about 140,000 clones, about 9.7% of them singletons, with 0.65% in the top ten. Sequenced: central memory CD4+ T cells from blood. These receptors all stem from a woman aged 40-49 years in good health.

This sequence joins TRBV9 and TRBJ2-2; tentatively, D is TRBD2 (7 bases). Per germline, CDR1 SGDLS and CDR2 YYNGEE. Between the trimmed V and J ends, which lost 0 bases and 1 base, there was a span of 13 bases. The CDR3 contains 17 residues. The CDR3 here is CASSVEWGGLNTGELFF. The CDR3 region has the DNA TGTGCCAGCAGCGTAGAATGGGGGGGCCTGAACACCGGGGAGCTGTTTTTT.

This clone was seen only a few times. This sequence joins TRBV10-2 and TRBJ2-7, with D possibly being TRBD1 (7 bases). The CDR3 runs 13 residues. From germline, CDR1 is WSHSY and CDR2 SAAADI. V was pared by 5 bases and J by 6 bases, with 14 bases between. Here the CDR3 reads CASSSTGRSEQYF. Here the CDR3 DNA reads TGCGCCAGCAGTTCGACAGGGAGGTCCGAGCAGTACTTC.

Of note for this clone: This may arise from a read error, as a much more abundant clone is one base away. The rearrangement joins TRBV7-8 to TRBJ1-1; TRBD1 is a possible D gene (5 bases). Germline values: CDR1 SGHVS, CDR2 FQNEAQ. The V end lost 5 bases, the J end lost 1 base, and 8 bases lay between the germline ends. This CDR3 contains 13 residues. This CDR3 is CASSLDRNTEAFF. In DNA form, the CDR3 reads TGTGCCAGCAGCCTTGACAGGAACACTGAAGCTTTCTTT.

This clone was observed a few times. The chain is built from TRBV19 and TRBJ2-5, with 10 bases identical to TRBD2. The germline V gene has CDR1 LNHDA and CDR2 SQIVND (reference sequence). This CDR3 contains 16 residues. J was trimmed by 4 bases and V by 6 bases; bases with no gene match: 11. As DNA, the CDR3 is TGTGCCAGTAGCCTAGCGGGGGCCGCCGTGGGAGAGACCCAGTACTTC. It specifies CASSLAGAAVGETQYF.

J is TRBJ2-7 and V is TRBV11-2; 10 bases fit TRBD2. Losses at the gene ends were 2 bases for V and 2 bases for J; bases not matched to a gene: 3. The CDR3 runs 15 residues. Germline V lookup: CDR1 SGHAT, CDR2 FQNNGV. This CDR3 is CASSLPSGGPYEQYF. As DNA, the CDR3 is TGTGCCAGCAGCTTACCTAGCGGGGGTCCCTACGAGCAGTACTTC.

The chain links TRBV6-4 to TRBJ2-1, with D tentatively TRBD1 (5 bases). Germline loops: CDR1 MRHNA, CDR2 SNTAGT. Trimming shortened V by 3 bases and J by 0 bases, and 6 bases separated the two germline ends. CDR3 length: 14 residues. Here the CDR3 reads CASSEGDSYNEQFF. For the CDR3, the DNA is TGTGCCAGCAGTGAAGGGGACTCCTACAATGAGCAGTTCTTC.

Points on this clone: A read error may account for a junction end that differs from germline. The chain combines TRBV7-7 with TRBJ2-3; TRBD1 might be the D (5 bases). Germline CDR1 and CDR2: SSHAT and FNYEAQ (reference sequence). The CDR3 has 16 amino acids. As DNA, the CDR3 is TGTGCTAGCAGCCCATGGAAGGGGTTCGGCACAGATACGCAGTATTTT. Its protein product is CASSPWKGFGTDTQYF.

This clone was observed a handful of times. This chain joins TRBV6-6 and TRBJ1-2; D not resolved. This CDR3 is 12 amino acids long. Deletions cut 2 bases from V and 10 bases from J, with 11 bases between. The germline CDR1 and CDR2 sequences are MNHNY and SVGAGI (reference sequence). CDR3 amino acids: CASSYGQNYYTF. In nucleotides, the CDR3 is TGTGCCAGCAGTTACGGGCAGAATTACTACACCTTC.

The V call is TRBV19, the J call TRBJ1-2, with 8 bases lining up with TRBD1. The CDR3 sequence is 14 residues long. Germline CDR1 is LNHDA and CDR2 is SQIVND (reference sequence). With 0 bases clipped from V and 7 bases from J, the junction kept 4 bases outside the gene matches. The DNA of the CDR3 is TGTGCCAGTAGTATAGACAGGGGGCGAAGTGGCTACACCTTC. This encodes CASSIDRGRSGYTF.

V gene TRBV6-5 combines with J gene TRBJ1-1; D gene unclear. The V end lost 5 bases, the J end lost 6 bases, and 10 bases lay between the germline ends. The CDR3 runs to 12 residues. Germline V gene sequence: CDR1 MNHEY, CDR2 SVGAGI. CDR3 region: CASSDRRAEAFF. The CDR3 bases are TGTGCCAGCAGTGATCGGAGGGCTGAAGCTTTCTTT.

This clone was detected only a few times. The chain couples TRBV18 to TRBJ1-1; 9 positions agree with TRBD1. The CDR3 contains 16 residues. Trimming cost V 0 bases and J 4 bases; bases outside gene matches: 6. Germline CDR1 KGHSH, CDR2 LQKENI. CDR3 coding DNA: TGTGCCAGCTCACCACCCACAGGGACAGGGCCCACTGAAGCTTTCTTT. Translating gives CASSPPTGTGPTEAFF.

The rearrangement joins TRBV4-3 to TRBJ2-5; no reliable D call. Trimming removed 0 bases from V and 10 bases from J, with 21 bases in between. Germline-derived CDR1 and CDR2 are LGHNA and YSLEER. The CDR3 runs 16 residues. The CDR3 region has the DNA TGCGCCAGCAGCCAAGATAGGTCGGGTATAGGCGGTTTCCAGTACTTC. This codes for CASSQDRSGIGGFQYF.

This clone has a handful of counts. This chain links TRBV29-1 with TRBJ1-2, with 8 bases matching TRBD1. There are 14 residues in the CDR3. J was trimmed by 1 base and V by 7 bases; bases with no gene match: 8. Per germline, CDR1 SQVTM and CDR2 ANQGSEA. The CDR3 loop is CSASGQGFNYGYTF. CDR3 nucleotides: TGCAGCGCCTCCGGACAGGGCTTTAACTATGGCTACACCTTC.

This clone has at least ten counts. The V and J genes are TRBV6-1 and TRBJ2-7, with D maybe TRBD2 (5 bases). Germline V gene lookup returns CDR1 MNHNS and CDR2 SASEGT. The ends were cut back, 11 bases at V and 5 bases at J, with 16 bases in the middle. This CDR3 is built from 12 residues. This CDR3 reads CASSPGIHEQYF. CDR3 coding DNA: TGTGCCTCATCACCCGGGATACACGAGCAGTACTTC.

The J gene is TRBJ2-4, the V gene TRBV2; 8 bases line up with TRBD2. The CDR3 runs to 19 residues. V was pared by 2 bases and J by 3 bases, with 15 bases of the junction left unmatched. Germline V lookup: CDR1 SNHLY, CDR2 FYNNEI. The CDR3 DNA is TGTGCCAGCAGTGAACTTTTTCAGCGGGGGACATTGGGCAAAAACATTCAGTACTTC. Its protein is CASSELFQRGTLGKNIQYF.